These 19 T cell receptor beta chains originate from one sample sequenced in a study of metastatic and nonmetastatic thyroid tumors. TCRdb reprocessed the PCR reads using MiXCR. The sample has 23,000 or so clones, less than 25% seen once. Nobody among the patients had been given any treatment before thyroid surgery. The sequencing sample was made of blood. The receptors stem from a male donor with papillary thyroid cancer or a benign thyroid nodule (not recorded which). Some clones in this sample may be carry-over from other donors' samples.

To note about this clone: A junction end diverges from the germline sequence, so it may reflect a read error. The chain is built from TRBV4-2 and TRBJ1-6; D call uncertain. CDR1 and CDR2 from the germline V gene are LGHNA and YNFKEQ. This CDR3 has 17 amino acids. The CDR3 DNA follows: TGTGCCAGCAGACAAGATAGGAGGAGCTCCTATAATTCACCCCTCGACTTT. This sequence encodes CASRQDRRSSYNSPLDF.

This clone was seen ten or more times. At one end, the junction sequence differs from germline, possibly due to a read error. The chain uses TRBV2 and TRBJ1-6; no clear D. CDR1 is SNHLY and CDR2 is FYNNEI in the germline V gene. The CDR3 is 16 amino acids. CDR3 region: CASSEAFGVANSPLHF. In nucleotides, the CDR3 is TGTGCCAGCAGTGAAGCGTTTGGGGTTGCTAATTCACCTCTCCACTTT.

The rearrangement links TRBV5-1 to TRBJ1-2; a possible D gene is TRBD1 (5 bases). The germline V gene encodes CDR1 SGHRS and CDR2 YFSETQ. This CDR3 has 15 residues. V was shortened by 1 base and J by 6 bases, with 16 bases between the two germline ends. CDR3: CASSLLGRGNDGYTF. The CDR3 DNA reads TGCGCCAGCAGCTTGTTAGGGAGGGGAAACGATGGCTACACCTTC. Full variable domain (outside the CDR3, taken from reference TRBV5-1 and TRBJ1-2): KAGVTQTPRYLIKTRGQQVTLSCSPISGHRSVSWYQQTPGQGLQFLFEYFSETQRNKGNFPGRFSGRQFSNSRSEMNVSTLELGDSALYLCASSLLGRGNDGYTFGSGTRLTVV.

This clone was counted ten times or more. This rearrangement joins TRBV7-2 to TRBJ1-1; no definite D call. CDR3 size: 13 residues. V was trimmed by 5 bases and J by 1 base, leaving 8 bases between them. Looked up from germline, CDR1 is SGHTA and CDR2 is FQGNSA. The CDR3: CASSPDGNTEAFF. CDR3 sequence (DNA): TGTGCCAGCAGCCCGGACGGGAACACTGAAGCTTTCTTT.

This clone has a count of ten or more. V and J are TRBV7-3 and TRBJ1-1, with D possibly being TRBD1 (5 bases). CDR1 SGHTA and CDR2 FQGTGA come from the germline V gene. This CDR3 comprises 15 residues. Trimming took off 0 bases at V and 1 base at J, with 9 bases between the two ends. The CDR3 reads CASSLTGRPNTEAFF. Here the CDR3 DNA reads TGTGCCAGCAGCTTAACGGGACGCCCGAACACTGAAGCTTTCTTT.

The chain combines TRBV4-1 with TRBJ2-7, with TRBD1 matching over 8 bases. J was trimmed by 3 bases and V by 0 bases; bases with no gene match: 7. This CDR3 contains 16 residues. Germline V lookup: CDR1 MGHRA, CDR2 YSYEKL. The CDR3 DNA follows: TGCGCCAGCAGCCAAGATCTATACAGGGGGATCTACGAGCAGTACTTC. Translated, it gives CASSQDLYRGIYEQYF.

Many counts were recorded for this clone. The chain has TRBV19 and TRBJ1-1, with TRBD1 as a possible D gene (5 bases). The V end lost 5 bases, the J end lost 1 base, and 17 bases lay between the germline ends. The CDR3 covers 16 residues. CDR1 and CDR2 from the germline V gene are LNHDA and SQIVND (reference sequence). The CDR3 DNA reads as TGTGCCAGTAGTCAGGGTAATCCAGGATGGAACACTGAAGCTTTCTTT. It translates to CASSQGNPGWNTEAFF.

This clone occurred many times. This sequence may be a read error, since a much larger clone differs from it by one base. Different DNA sequences within this sample yield the same CDR3. This chain joins TRBV10-3 and TRBJ2-1; 7 bases align to TRBD2. The CDR3 consists of 17 residues. V lost 6 bases to trimming and J lost 3 bases; unmatched junction nucleotides: 14. CDR1 ENHRY and CDR2 SYGVKD come from the germline V gene. CDR3 sequence (DNA): TGTGCCATCAGCTACTCCGGGACCAGCGGGGTCTACAATGAGCAGTTCTTC. As protein: CAISYSGTSGVYNEQFF.

This clone showed up many times. The chain employs TRBV7-8 and TRBJ2-5; 9 positions match TRBD1. The CDR3 totals 14 residues. The J segment lost 5 bases and the V segment lost 6 bases, leaving 7 bases of the junction unmatched. In germline, CDR1 is SGHVS, CDR2 FQNEAQ. DNA for the CDR3: TGTGCCAGCAGAAAGGACAGGGGAAAGGAGACCCAGTACTTC. This translates into CASRKDRGKETQYF.

The chain has TRBV19 and TRBJ1-5; D perhaps matches TRBD1 (6 bases). The CDR3 sequence is 16 residues long. Germline-derived CDR1 and CDR2 are LNHDA and SQIVND (reference sequence). Trimming took off 9 bases at V and 2 bases at J, with 20 bases between the two ends. The DNA for the CDR3 is TGTGCCAGCCGACAGGTGGGCTTGTGGGGCAATCAGCCCCAGCATTTT. Its protein is CASRQVGLWGNQPQHF.

This clone was seen many times. Possible read error: a much larger clone is one base away. This CDR3 is also generated by other DNA sequences in the sample. The rearrangement links TRBV4-1 to TRBJ2-1; 7 positions agree with TRBD2. Germline-derived CDR1 and CDR2 are MGHRA and YSYEKL. The CDR3 consists of 16 residues. Trimming at V came to 1 base and at J to 7 bases, leaving 10 bases not matched to a gene. This CDR3 is CASSQAVQAGVNEQFF. CDR3 DNA sequence: TGCGCCAGCAGCCAAGCCGTCCAGGCGGGAGTGAATGAGCAGTTCTTC.

For this clone: At one end, the junction sequence differs from germline, possibly due to a read error. The chain has TRBV20-1 and TRBJ2-1; perhaps TRBD1 as D (6 bases). Germline CDR1 reads DFQATT; CDR2 reads SNEGSKA (reference sequence). The CDR3 loop spans 15 amino acids. As DNA, the CDR3 is TGCTGTGCTAGAGATTTAATGGGGGCTTACAATGAGCAGTTCTTC. This encodes CCARDLMGAYNEQFF.

This chain links TRBV4-1 with TRBJ2-2, with 9 bases that match TRBD2. There are 17 residues in the CDR3. The germline V gene has CDR1 MGHRA and CDR2 YSYEKL. After removal of 4 bases from V and 4 bases from J, the junction contained 10 bases not matched to a gene. The chain's CDR3 is CASSPSMRGGGTGELFF. In DNA form, the CDR3 reads TGCGCCAGCAGCCCGTCGATGCGGGGGGGCGGCACCGGGGAGCTGTTTTTT.

In this sample, this clone turned up many times. The chain couples TRBV7-2 to TRBJ2-3, with TRBD1 matching 7 bases. V trimming: 4 bases; J trimming: 3 bases; junction bases outside the gene matches: 7. The CDR3 has 15 residues. Germline lookup yields CDR1 SGHTA and CDR2 FQGNSA. CDR3 amino acids: CASSSFGTVTDTQYF. CDR3 bases: TGTGCCAGCAGCTCATTCGGGACAGTTACAGATACGCAGTATTTT.

This clone was counted at least ten times. This chain joins TRBV24-1 and TRBJ2-1; 8 positions agree with TRBD2. The CDR3 is made up of 15 amino acids. The V segment lost 7 bases and the J segment 4 bases; nucleotides outside the gene matches: 8. Germline-derived CDR1 and CDR2 are KGHDR and SFDVKD. CDR3 loop: CATRSGSHGYNEQFF. The CDR3 DNA is TGTGCCACCAGAAGCGGGAGCCACGGGTACAATGAGCAGTTCTTC.

Note on this clone: An end of the junction differs from the germline gene, which may be a read error. The chain joins TRBV11-2 to TRBJ1-2; D might be TRBD1 (5 bases). Germline CDR1 is SGHAT and CDR2 is FQNNGV. This CDR3 has 14 amino acids. CDR3 in DNA: TGTGCCAGCAGTGACAGTGGGTATCCCTATGGCTACTCCTTC. Its protein is CASSDSGYPYGYSF.

This clone showed up many times. The rearrangement uses TRBV3-1 and TRBJ2-2; D is tentatively TRBD1 or TRBD2 (6 bases each). The CDR3 has 16 amino acids. V was shortened by 4 bases and J by 6 bases, with 18 bases between the two germline ends. CDR1 and CDR2 (germline): LGHDT, YNNKEL (reference sequence). CDR3 DNA sequence: TGTGCCAGCAGCCCCCCCGGGTGGGGGGCCGCCGGGGAGCTGTTTTTT. It specifies CASSPPGWGAAGELFF.

This clone occurred many times. The CDR3 loop reads CASSGQRTDTQYF. Here the CDR3 DNA reads TGTGCCAGCAGTGGACAGCGGACAGATACGCAGTATTTT. The rearrangement uses TRBV6-1 and TRBJ2-3; D is perhaps TRBD1 or TRBD2 (5 bases each). Germline-derived CDR1 and CDR2 are MNHNS and SASEGT. Trimming took 4 bases from V and 3 from J, leaving 8 bases between them. The CDR3 contains 13 residues.

This clone appeared many times. The chain joins TRBV13 to TRBJ2-1, with TRBD2 as a possible D gene (5 bases). CDR1 PRHDT and CDR2 FYEKMQ come from the germline V gene (reference sequence). V was clipped by 5 bases and J by 0 bases, with 11 bases between them. CDR3 length: 15 residues. CDR3 coding DNA: TGTGCCAGCAGCCCCGGTCGGGGCTCCTACAATGAGCAGTTCTTC. This encodes CASSPGRGSYNEQFF.